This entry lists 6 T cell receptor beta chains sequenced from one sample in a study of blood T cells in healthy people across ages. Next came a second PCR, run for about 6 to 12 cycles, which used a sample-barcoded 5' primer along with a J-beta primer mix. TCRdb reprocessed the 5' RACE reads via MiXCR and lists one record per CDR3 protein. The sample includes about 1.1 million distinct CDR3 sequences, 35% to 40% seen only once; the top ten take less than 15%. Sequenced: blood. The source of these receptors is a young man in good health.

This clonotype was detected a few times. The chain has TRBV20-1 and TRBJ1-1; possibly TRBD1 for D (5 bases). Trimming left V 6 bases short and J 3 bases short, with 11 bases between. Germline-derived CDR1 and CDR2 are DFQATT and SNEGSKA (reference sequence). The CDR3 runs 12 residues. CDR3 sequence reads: CSAEGRDTEAFF. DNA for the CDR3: TGCAGTGCCGAGGGACGTGACACTGAAGCTTTCTTT.

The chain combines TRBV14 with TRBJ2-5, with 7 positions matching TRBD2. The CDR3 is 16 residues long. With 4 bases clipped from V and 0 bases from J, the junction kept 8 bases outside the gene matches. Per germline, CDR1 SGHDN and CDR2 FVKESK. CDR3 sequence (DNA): TGTGCCAGCAGCCCAAGTGCAGCGGGGTACCAAGAGACCCAGTACTTC. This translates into CASSPSAAGYQETQYF.

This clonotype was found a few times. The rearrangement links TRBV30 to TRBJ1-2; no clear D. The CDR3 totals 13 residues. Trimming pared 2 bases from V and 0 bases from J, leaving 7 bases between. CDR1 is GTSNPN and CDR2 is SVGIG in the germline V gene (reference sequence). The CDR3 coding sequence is TGTGCCTGGAGTTTGACATCTAACTATGGCTACACCTTC. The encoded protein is CAWSLTSNYGYTF.

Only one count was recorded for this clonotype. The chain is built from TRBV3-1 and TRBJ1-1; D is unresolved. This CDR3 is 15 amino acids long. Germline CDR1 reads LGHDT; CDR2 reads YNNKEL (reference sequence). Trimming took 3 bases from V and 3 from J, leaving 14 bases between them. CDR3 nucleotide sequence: TGTGCCAGCAGCCAGACTTTGTGGAGAGACACTGAAGCTTTCTTT. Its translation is CASSQTLWRDTEAFF.

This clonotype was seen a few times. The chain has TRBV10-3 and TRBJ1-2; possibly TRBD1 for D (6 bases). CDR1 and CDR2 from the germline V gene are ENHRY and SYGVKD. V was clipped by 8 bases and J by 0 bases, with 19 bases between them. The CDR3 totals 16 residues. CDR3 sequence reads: CAIRDVDRLANYGYTF. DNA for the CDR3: TGTGCCATCCGCGACGTCGACAGGTTAGCTAACTATGGCTACACCTTC.

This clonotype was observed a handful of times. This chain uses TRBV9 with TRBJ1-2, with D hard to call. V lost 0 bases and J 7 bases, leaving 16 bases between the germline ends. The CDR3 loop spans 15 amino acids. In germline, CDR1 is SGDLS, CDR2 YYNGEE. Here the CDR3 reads CASSVATGVLGGYTF. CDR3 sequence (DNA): TGTGCCAGCAGCGTAGCAACGGGAGTTTTGGGTGGCTACACCTTC.